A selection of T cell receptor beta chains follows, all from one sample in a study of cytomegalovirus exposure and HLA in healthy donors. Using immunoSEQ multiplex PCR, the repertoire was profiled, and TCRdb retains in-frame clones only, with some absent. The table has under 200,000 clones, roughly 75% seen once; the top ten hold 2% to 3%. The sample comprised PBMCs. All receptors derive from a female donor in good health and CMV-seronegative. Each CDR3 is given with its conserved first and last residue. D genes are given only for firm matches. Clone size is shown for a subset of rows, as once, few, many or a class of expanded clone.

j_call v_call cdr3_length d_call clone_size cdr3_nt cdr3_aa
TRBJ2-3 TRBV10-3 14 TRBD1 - TGTGCCATCAGTGAGGGACAGGGGACAGATACGCAGTATTTT CAISEGQGTDTQYF
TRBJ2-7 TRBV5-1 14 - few TGCGCCAGCAGCTTGGCGTCAGGGTACAACGAGCAGTACTTC CASSLASGYNEQYF
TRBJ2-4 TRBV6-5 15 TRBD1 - TGTGCCAGCAGTTACGGAGGACAGGGAATAAACATTCAGTACTTC CASSYGGQGINIQYF
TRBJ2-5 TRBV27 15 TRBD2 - TGTGCCAGCAGTCTGACCCCTCGGGAGGGAGAGACCCAGTACTTC CASSLTPREGETQYF
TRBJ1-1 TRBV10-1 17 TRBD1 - TGCGCCAGCAGCGATTCTAGACAGGGAGCCGGGGACACTGAAGCTTTCTTT CASSDSRQGAGDTEAFF
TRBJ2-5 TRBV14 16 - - TGTGCCAGCAGCCAAGGACTCACAGGGGAGGCTGAGACCCAGTACTTC CASSQGLTGEAETQYF
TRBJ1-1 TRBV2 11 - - TGTGCCAGCGATAGAAACACTGAAGCTTTCTTT CASDRNTEAFF
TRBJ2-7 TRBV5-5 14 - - TGTGCCAGCAACCGGGACTGGAGCTCCTACGAGCAGTACTTC CASNRDWSSYEQYF
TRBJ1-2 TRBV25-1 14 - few TGTGCCAGCAGTGTGGCCAGGGCTGGCTATGGCTACACCTTC CASSVARAGYGYTF
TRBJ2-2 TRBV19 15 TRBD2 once TGTGCCAGTAGCTGGACTAGCCGATTCACCGGGGAGCTGTTTTTT CASSWTSRFTGELFF
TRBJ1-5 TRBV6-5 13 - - TGTGCCAGCAGTTACAGGGAGCATCAGCCCCAGCATTTT CASSYREHQPQHF
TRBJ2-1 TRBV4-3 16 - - TGCGCCAGCAGCAATCCCAGGAACACCACCTACAATGAGCAGTTCTTC CASSNPRNTTYNEQFF
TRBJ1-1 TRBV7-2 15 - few TGTGCCAGCAGCTTAATTAGTCAGGGTCACACTGAAGCTTTCTTT CASSLISQGHTEAFF
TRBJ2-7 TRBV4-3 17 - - TGCGCCAGCAGCCAAGACCCTGATCGGACATCCTCCTACGAGCAGTACTTC CASSQDPDRTSSYEQYF
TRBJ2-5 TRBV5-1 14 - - TGCGCCAGCAGCGGGGAGACTAGCCAAGAGACCCAGTACTTC CASSGETSQETQYF
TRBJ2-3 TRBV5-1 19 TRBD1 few TGCGCCAGTGGTCAGGGACAGGACCCCCCTGGGGGCCGAACAGATACGCAGTATTTT CASGQGQDPPGGRTDTQYF
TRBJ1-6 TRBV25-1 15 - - TGTGCCAGCAGAGCCCAGGGGCATCCAAATTCACCCCTCCACTTT CASRAQGHPNSPLHF
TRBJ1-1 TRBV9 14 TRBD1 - TGTGCCAGCAGCGGGGGACAGGGGTCGACTGAAGCTTTCTTT CASSGGQGSTEAFF
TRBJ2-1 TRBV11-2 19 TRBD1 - TGTGCCAGCAGCCCCAGGGGCCGACAGGGAAGGGGGTTATACAATGAGCAGTTCTTC CASSPRGRQGRGLYNEQFF
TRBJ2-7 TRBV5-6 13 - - TGTGCCAGCTCCCCGGGGGAGCAGGCCGAGCAGTACTTC CASSPGEQAEQYF